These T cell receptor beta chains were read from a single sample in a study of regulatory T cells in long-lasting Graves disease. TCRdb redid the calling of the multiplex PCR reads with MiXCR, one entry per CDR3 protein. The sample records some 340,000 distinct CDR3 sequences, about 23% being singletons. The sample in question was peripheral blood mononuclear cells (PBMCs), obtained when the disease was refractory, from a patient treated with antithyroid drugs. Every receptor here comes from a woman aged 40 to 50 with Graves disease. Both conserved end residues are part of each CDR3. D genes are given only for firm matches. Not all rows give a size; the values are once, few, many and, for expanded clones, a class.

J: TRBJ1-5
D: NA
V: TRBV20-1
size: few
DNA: TGCAGTGCTAGGGGGGGGGGCAATCAGCCCCAGCATTTT
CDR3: CSARGGGNQPQHF

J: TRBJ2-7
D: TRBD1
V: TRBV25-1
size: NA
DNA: TGTGCCAGCAGTGCGGGAAAAACAGGGGGGTACGAGCAGTACTTC
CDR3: CASSAGKTGGYEQYF

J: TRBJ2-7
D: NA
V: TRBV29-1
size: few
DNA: TGCAGCGTTGGTGAAGGAGCCTACGAGCAGTACTTC
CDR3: CSVGEGAYEQYF

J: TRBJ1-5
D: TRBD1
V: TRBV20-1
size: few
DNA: TGCAGTGCTAGATACGGGACAGTTTATAGCAATCAGCCCCAGCATTTT
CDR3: CSARYGTVYSNQPQHF

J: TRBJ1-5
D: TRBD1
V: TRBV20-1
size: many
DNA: TGCAGTGCTAGAGAGGGACAGCGAAATCAGCCCCAGCATTTT
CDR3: CSAREGQRNQPQHF

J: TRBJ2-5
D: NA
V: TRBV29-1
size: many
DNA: TGCAGCGTTGAAGGTGCGAGGGGCAAGCAAGAGACCCAGTACTTC
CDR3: CSVEGARGKQETQYF

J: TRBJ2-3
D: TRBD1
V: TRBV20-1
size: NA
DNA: TGCAGTGCGACTAAAACAGGGGACGATACGCAGTATTTT
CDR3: CSATKTGDDTQYF

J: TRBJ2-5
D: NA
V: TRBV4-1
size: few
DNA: TGCGCCAGCAGCCAAGGTTCGTCGGGACCAGAGACCCAGTACTTC
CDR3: CASSQGSSGPETQYF

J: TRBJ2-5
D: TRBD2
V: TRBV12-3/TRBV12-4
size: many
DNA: TGTGCCAGCAGTTTTGAGATGCTAGCGGGAGGGCCAGAGACCCAGTACTTC
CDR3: CASSFEMLAGGPETQYF

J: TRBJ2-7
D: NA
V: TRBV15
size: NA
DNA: TGTGCCACCAGCAGAGTACATAGGGACAGGGTTCTAGCGGGACCAAACTCCTACGAGCAGTACTTC
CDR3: CATSRVHRDRVLAGPNSYEQYF

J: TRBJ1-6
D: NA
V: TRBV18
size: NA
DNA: TGTGCCAGCTCGACCGGACGGGGCAATTCACCCCTCCACTTT
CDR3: CASSTGRGNSPLHF

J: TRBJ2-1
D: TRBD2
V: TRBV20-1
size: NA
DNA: TGCAGTGCGGATCGTAAGCGGGAGAGAGGGAATGAGCAGTTCTTC
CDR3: CSADRKRERGNEQFF

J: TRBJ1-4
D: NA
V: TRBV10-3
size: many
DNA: TGTGCCATCAGTGAGTCGCTGGTTGCAACTAATGAAAAACTGTTTTTT
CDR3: CAISESLVATNEKLFF

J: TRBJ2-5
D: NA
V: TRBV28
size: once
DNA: TGTGCCAGCAGTAACAGGGGGACTAGTGGGAGGGCGGCGCAAGAGACCCAGTGCTTC
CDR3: CASSNRGTSGRAAQETQCF

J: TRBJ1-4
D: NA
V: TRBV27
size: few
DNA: TGTGCCAGCAGACCCGAGCGACGGGGAAAGGTTAATGAAAAACTGTTTTTT
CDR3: CASRPERRGKVNEKLFF

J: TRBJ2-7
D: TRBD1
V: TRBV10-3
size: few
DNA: TGTGCCATCAGTGAACTAGAATCATGGGACAGCACCTACGAGCAGTACTTC
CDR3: CAISELESWDSTYEQYF

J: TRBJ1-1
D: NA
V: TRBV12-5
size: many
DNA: TGTGCTAGTGGTTTGGTTCTGCCCGGGAGGAACACTGAAGCTTTCTTT
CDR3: CASGLVLPGRNTEAFF

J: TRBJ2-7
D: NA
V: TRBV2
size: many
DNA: TGTGCCAGCAGTGACCCGGGACAGTCTCCCGGGACTTTGTACTTC
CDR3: CASSDPGQSPGTLYF

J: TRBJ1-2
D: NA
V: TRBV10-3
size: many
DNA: TGTGCCATCAGTGACAGGGGCTATGGCTACACCTTC
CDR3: CAISDRGYGYTF

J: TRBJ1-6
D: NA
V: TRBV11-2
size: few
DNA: TGTGCCAGCAGCTTAGCGGCCCTAAGAAATTCACCCCTCCACTTT
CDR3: CASSLAALRNSPLHF

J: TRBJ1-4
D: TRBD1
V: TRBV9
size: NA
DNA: TGTGCCAGCAGCTTTCGACAGGGACCTGAAAAACTGTTTTTT
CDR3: CASSFRQGPEKLFF

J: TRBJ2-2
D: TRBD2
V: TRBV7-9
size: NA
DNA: TGTGCCAGCAGCTTAAGTACTAGCGGCCCGAACACCGGGGAGCTGTTTTTT
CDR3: CASSLSTSGPNTGELFF

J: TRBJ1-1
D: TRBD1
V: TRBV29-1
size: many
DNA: TGCAGCGTTGTGGGGACAGGGGCCCTCACTGAAGCTTTCTTT
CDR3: CSVVGTGALTEAFF

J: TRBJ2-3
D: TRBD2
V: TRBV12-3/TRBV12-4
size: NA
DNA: TGTGCCAGCAAACCGGGACTAGCGGGAGATACGCAGTATTTT
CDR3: CASKPGLAGDTQYF

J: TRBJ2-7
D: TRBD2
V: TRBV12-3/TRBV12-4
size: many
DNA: TGTGCCAGCAGTCGTTCATTGTTAGCGGGAGGGCCTCGAGAGCAGTACTTC
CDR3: CASSRSLLAGGPREQYF

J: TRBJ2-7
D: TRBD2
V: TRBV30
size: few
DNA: TGTGCCTGGAAGGGAGGGGTGGATTACGAGCAGTACTTC
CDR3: CAWKGGVDYEQYF

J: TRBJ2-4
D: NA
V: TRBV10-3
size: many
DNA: TGTGCCATCAGTTCAGGGATCGGGGTCATTCAGTACTTC
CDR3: CAISSGIGVIQYF

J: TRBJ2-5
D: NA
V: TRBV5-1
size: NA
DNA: TGCGCCAGCAGCTTTGACAGGTTCCAAGAGACCCAGTACTTC
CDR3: CASSFDRFQETQYF

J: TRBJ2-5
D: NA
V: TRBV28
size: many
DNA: TGTGCCAGCAGTTCTCCGGGACACCCGTCTGAGACCCAGTACTTC
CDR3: CASSSPGHPSETQYF

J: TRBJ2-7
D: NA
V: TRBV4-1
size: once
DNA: TGCGCCAGCAGCCAAGATTTCCCCCATGAGCGATCGAGAGGTTACGAGCAGTACTTC
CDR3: CASSQDFPHERSRGYEQYF

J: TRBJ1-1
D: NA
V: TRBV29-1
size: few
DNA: TGCAGCGCAGAGGGAGGGGACACTGAAGCTTTCTTT
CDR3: CSAEGGDTEAFF

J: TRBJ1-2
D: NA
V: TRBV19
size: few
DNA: TGTGCCAGTAGTTTTGCGGCTAACTATGGCTACACCTTC
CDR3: CASSFAANYGYTF

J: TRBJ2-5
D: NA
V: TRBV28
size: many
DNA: TGTGCCAGCAGTTCGGCACAGGGCCCACAAGAGACCCAGTACTTC
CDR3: CASSSAQGPQETQYF

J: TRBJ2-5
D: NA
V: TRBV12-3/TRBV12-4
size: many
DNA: TGTGCCAGCACCTGGTGGGGGGCCGAGACCCAGTACTTC
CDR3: CASTWWGAETQYF

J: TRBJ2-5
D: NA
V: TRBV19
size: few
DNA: TGTGCCAGTAGTATAGCGTGGAGGGAAGGAGAGACCCAGTACTTC
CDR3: CASSIAWREGETQYF

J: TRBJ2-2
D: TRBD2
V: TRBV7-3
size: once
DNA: TGTGCCAGCAGCTTAACGAGGTTGATGGCGGGAGGCACCGGGGAGCTGGTTTTT
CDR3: CASSLTRLMAGGTGELVF

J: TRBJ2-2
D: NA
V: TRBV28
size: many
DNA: TGTGCCAGCAGGGGGCAGGGGACGAACACCGGGGAGCTGTTTTTT
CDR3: CASRGQGTNTGELFF

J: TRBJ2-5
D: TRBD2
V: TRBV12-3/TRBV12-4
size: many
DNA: TGTGCCAGCAGTTTGGGTCCAGCGGGAGCTTGGGAGACCCAGTACTTC
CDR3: CASSLGPAGAWETQYF

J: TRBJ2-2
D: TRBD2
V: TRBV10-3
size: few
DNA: TGTGCCATCAGTGAGTTTATGGCGACTAGCGGGAGGAACACCGGGGAGCTGTTTTTT
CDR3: CAISEFMATSGRNTGELFF

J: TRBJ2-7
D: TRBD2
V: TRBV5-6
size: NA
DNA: TGTGCCAGCAGCGCAGGACTAGCGGGAGACACCTACGAGCAGTACTTC
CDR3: CASSAGLAGDTYEQYF

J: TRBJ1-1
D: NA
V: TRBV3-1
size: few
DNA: TGTGCCAGCAGCCAAGATAAGGCTAACACTGAAGCTTTCTTT
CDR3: CASSQDKANTEAFF

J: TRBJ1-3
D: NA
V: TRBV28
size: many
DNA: TGTGCCAGTACGGGGCCAGGAAACACCATATATTTT
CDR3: CASTGPGNTIYF

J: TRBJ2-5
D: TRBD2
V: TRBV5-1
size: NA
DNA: TGCGCCAGCAGCTGGACTAGCGGGAGGTACCAAGAGACCCAGTACTTC
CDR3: CASSWTSGRYQETQYF

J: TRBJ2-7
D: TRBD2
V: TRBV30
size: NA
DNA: TGTGCCTGGAGGTATAGCGGGAGGGGCTACGAGCAGTACTTC
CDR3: CAWRYSGRGYEQYF

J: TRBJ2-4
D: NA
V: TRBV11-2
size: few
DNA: TGTGCCAGCAGCCTAAGGTTGTCAGGGACTCAAAACATTCAGTACTTC
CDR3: CASSLRLSGTQNIQYF

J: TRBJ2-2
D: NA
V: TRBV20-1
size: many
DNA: TGCAGTGCTAGAGATCTAACTGGGGGCGACACCGGGGAGCTGTTTTTT
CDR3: CSARDLTGGDTGELFF

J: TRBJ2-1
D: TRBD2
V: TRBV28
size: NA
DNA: TGTGCCAGCAGTAGGCTAGCGGGTAGCTCCTACAATGAGCAGTTCTTC
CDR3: CASSRLAGSSYNEQFF

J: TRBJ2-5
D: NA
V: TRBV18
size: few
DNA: TGTGCCAGCTCACCACCCCTCGGGAGCCAAGAGACCCAGTACTTC
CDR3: CASSPPLGSQETQYF

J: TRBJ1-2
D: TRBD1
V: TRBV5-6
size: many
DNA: TGTGCCAGCAGCTTGGGACAGGGTTCCTATGGCTACACCTTC
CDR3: CASSLGQGSYGYTF

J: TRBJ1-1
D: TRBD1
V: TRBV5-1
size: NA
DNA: TGCGCCAGCAGCTTGGGGACAGGGGGCTTGACTGAAGCTTTCTTT
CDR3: CASSLGTGGLTEAFF

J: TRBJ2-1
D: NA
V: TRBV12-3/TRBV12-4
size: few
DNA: TGTGCCAGCAGTTTAGCGTATCAGCTGGTAAATGAGCAGTTCTTC
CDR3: CASSLAYQLVNEQFF